This entry describes one T cell receptor (beta chain). Profiled with immunoSEQ multiplex PCR; TCRdb holds only in-frame clones, not every one. Counted here are some 200,000 clones, around 90% occurring once; the ten biggest clones make up roughly 0.56%. This sample stems from a study of blood T cell repertoires in COVID-19. The clonotype originates from a man aged 45 to 65 with acute or convalescent COVID-19. The sequenced material came from peripheral blood.

The CDR3 sequence is CASRAGPNSGELFF. As DNA, the CDR3 is TGTGCCAGCCGGGCGGGACCGAATTCCGGGGAGCTGTTTTTT. The V call is TRBV19, the J call TRBJ2-2, with D tentatively TRBD2 (6 bases). This CDR3 comprises 14 residues. Germline V gene lookup returns CDR1 LNHDA and CDR2 SQIVND (reference sequence). V was trimmed by 9 bases and J by 6 bases, leaving 17 bases between them.